The 13 T cell receptor beta chains presented below share a single source sample, sequenced in a study of blood T cells in healthy people across ages. A second PCR, run for about 7 to 11 cycles, used a sample-barcoded 5' primer plus a J-beta primer mix. TCRdb itself ran the 5' RACE reads through MiXCR, one entry per CDR3 protein. The sample lists about 670,000 distinct CDR3 sequences, 40% to 45% seen once, with about 32% in the top ten. The material sequenced was blood. The receptors derive from a man at least 80 years old in good health.

V and J are TRBV20-1 and TRBJ1-2; possibly TRBD1 for D (6 bases). V was trimmed by 5 bases and J by 8 bases, leaving 12 bases between them. Germline-derived CDR1 and CDR2 are DFQATT and SNEGSKA (reference sequence). The CDR3 sequence is 11 residues long. The CDR3 nucleotides read TGCAGTGCTGATGAGGGGGAGGGCTACACCTTC. Translated: CSADEGEGYTF.

This clonotype was counted between two and nine times. The rearrangement links TRBV4-3 to TRBJ2-6; 9 bases line up with TRBD1. Germline CDR1 reads LGHNA; CDR2 reads YSLEER. CDR3 length: 20 residues. V lost 3 bases, J lost 1 base, and 13 bases stayed unmatched. DNA of the CDR3: TGCGCCAGCAGCCAGGCCTTGAAGACAGGGGGTAATTCTGGGGCCAACGTCCTGACTTTC. This gives the protein CASSQALKTGGNSGANVLTF.

The chain recombines TRBV5-4 with TRBJ2-7; D might be TRBD2 (6 bases). The J call may be in error: the DNA end matches TRBJ2-5 better. The CDR3 totals 15 residues. Germline V lookup: CDR1 SGHNT, CDR2 YYREEE (reference sequence). CDR3 coding DNA: TGTGCCAGCAGCTTTCGCGGGATGGGGCAAGAGACCCAGTACTTC. Its protein is CASSFRGMGQETQYF.

This clonotype has a count of ten or more. The chain is built from TRBV6-1 and TRBJ2-7; TRBD1 matches at 7 bases. The CDR3 covers 15 residues. Trimming removed 6 bases from V and 5 bases from J; junction bases left unmatched: 13. Germline assignment: CDR1 MNHNS and CDR2 SASEGT. The CDR3 sequence is CASRSPQGVKDEQYF. CDR3 coding DNA: TGTGCCAGCAGGAGCCCTCAGGGGGTAAAGGACGAGCAGTACTTC.

This sequence joins TRBV5-1 and TRBJ2-1, with D perhaps matching TRBD2 (7 bases). The V end was cut by 0 bases, the J end by 5 bases, with 15 bases between. The CDR3 loop spans 16 amino acids. Germline CDR1 reads SGHRS; CDR2 reads YFSETQ. The DNA for the CDR3 is TGCGCCAGCAGCTTGGAAGGCGGGGGCCTTGACAATGAGCAGTTCTTC. Its translation is CASSLEGGGLDNEQFF.

Only one count was recorded for this clonotype. V gene TRBV2 combines with J gene TRBJ2-1; D possibly corresponds to TRBD2 (6 bases). This CDR3 has 15 amino acids. Trimming stripped 3 bases from V and 6 bases from J, with 15 bases between. The V gene's germline CDR1 is SNHLY and CDR2 FYNNEI. CDR3 sequence reads: CASSEDRGLCNEQFF. CDR3 DNA: TGTGCCAGCAGTGAGGACCGGGGGTTGTGCAATGAGCAGTTCTTC. The full variable domain, completed using reference TRBV2 and TRBJ2-1, is EPEVTQTPSHQVTQMGQEVILRCVPISNHLYFYWYRQILGQKVEFLVSFYNNEISEKSEIFDDQFSVERPDGSNFTLKIRSTKLEDSAMYFCASSEDRGLCNEQFFGPGTRLTVL.

The J gene is TRBJ1-6, the V gene TRBV4-1, with TRBD1 matching 9 bases. CDR3 length: 16 residues. Trimming removed 0 bases from V and 10 bases from J; junction bases left unmatched: 7. CDR1 MGHRA and CDR2 YSYEKL come from the germline V gene. CDR3 residues: CASSQDGGTGRSPLHF. As DNA, the CDR3 is TGCGCCAGCAGCCAAGATGGAGGGACAGGGCGGTCACCCCTCCACTTT.

In its sample, this clonotype was seen many times. The chain joins TRBV12-3 or TRBV12-4 to TRBJ2-5; D perhaps matches TRBD1 (5 bases). CDR3 length equals 14 residues. Trimming left V 2 bases short and J 4 bases short, with 11 bases between. CDR3 residues: CASSLRGSGETQYF. CDR3 bases: TGTGCCAGCAGTTTAAGGGGAAGTGGAGAGACCCAGTACTTC.

The V and J genes are TRBV10-1 and TRBJ2-2; D not certain. The V and J ends lost 1 base and 1 base respectively, with 7 bases between them. The CDR3 contains 15 residues. Germline V lookup: CDR1 WNHNN, CDR2 SYGVQD (reference sequence). The CDR3 DNA reads TGCGCCAGCAGTGAGTTTCCACAGAACACCGGGGAGCTGTTTTTT. Protein: CASSEFPQNTGELFF.

The genes are TRBV4-3 and TRBJ2-2, with 9 nucleotides matching TRBD1. The CDR3 length is 15 residues. Trimming removed 4 bases from V and 4 bases from J; junction bases left unmatched: 4. CDR1 LGHNA and CDR2 YSLEER come from the germline V gene. The CDR3 DNA is TGCGCCAGCAGCCGGGGACAGGGTCTCACCGGGGAGCTGTTTTTT. Translating it yields CASSRGQGLTGELFF.

The chain uses TRBV6-5 and TRBJ1-5; TRBD1 aligns across 8 bases. Germline values: CDR1 MNHEY, CDR2 SVGAGI. This CDR3 is built from 12 residues. V shed 5 bases and J 12 bases; nucleotides not matched to a gene: 6. In DNA form, the CDR3 reads TGTGCCAGCAGTACCGGACAGGGCCACCAGCATTTT. Translating gives CASSTGQGHQHF.

The gene calls are TRBV6-1 and TRBJ2-1, with D possibly TRBD2 on 5 matching bases. This CDR3 comprises 12 residues. CDR1 is MNHNS, CDR2 SASEGT, per germline. Trimming cost V 8 bases and J 5 bases, with 10 bases left between them. The DNA of the CDR3 is TGTGCCAGCTGTAGGACTGACAATGAGCAGTTCTTC. As protein: CASCRTDNEQFF.

The chain uses TRBV7-9 and TRBJ2-2, with D unclear. The germline gives CDR1 SEHNR, CDR2 FQNEAQ (reference sequence). The CDR3 contains 15 residues. Deletions cut 6 bases from V and 0 bases from J, with 11 bases between. The CDR3 sequence is CASRHRRTNTGELFF. The CDR3, as DNA: TGTGCCAGCAGACATAGACGGACGAACACCGGGGAGCTGTTTTTT. Drawing the rest from reference TRBV7-9 and TRBJ2-2, the complete variable domain is DTGVSQNPRHKITKRGQNVTFRCDPISEHNRLYWYRQTLGQGPEFLTYFQNEAQLEKSRLLSDRFSAERPKGSFSTLEIQRTEQGDSAMYLCASRHRRTNTGELFFGEGSRLTVL.